This T cell receptor beta chain was found in a study of beta chain features in type 1 diabetes. Study as a whole: Sorted cells numbering 95 million to 110 million were examined across all samples.

Notes on the study in general: Moderate yet significant TCRB CDR3 shortening was seen in Type 1 diabetes patients in all four CD4+ subsets. Amplification by PCR could prefer shorter templates, with the same effect in patients and controls.

The investigators reverse transcribed all of the isolated RNA, so they sequenced expressed TCRB transcripts. Naive, central memory and regulatory T cell samples averaged roughly 3.5 million reads. The repertoire was sequenced with immunoSEQ multiplex PCR; TCRdb's copy has only in-frame clones and lacks some. The table includes about 150,000 clones, roughly 7.1% detected once. Each of the CD4+ naive, central memory, regulatory and stem cell-like memory populations was sorted via CD45RO/CCR7/CD25/CD127/CD95/CD27. Regarding this clone: The antigen is unknown.

The CDR3 length is 15 residues. V was pared by 4 bases and J by 4 bases, with 14 bases between. Per the germline V gene, CDR1 is MRHNA and CDR2 is SNTAGT. Material: central memory CD4+ T cells from blood. The chain employs TRBV6-4 and TRBJ2-1; D gene unclear. The TCR was taken from a woman aged 40 to 50 with type 1 diabetes. CDR3 coding DNA: TGTGCCAGCAGTGTGTTAGGCGGAACGTACAATGAGCAGTTCTTC. Amino acid sequence: CASSVLGGTYNEQFF.